The source of this T cell receptor (beta chain) is a study of post-analysis software for immune sequencing data. This CDR3 contains 13 residues. Germline V CDR1 and CDR2: MNHEY, SVGEGT. The J segment lost 8 bases and the V segment lost 7 bases, leaving 5 bases of the junction unmatched. Worth noting for this clonotype: As yet, its antigen is unknown.

Study-level points and caveats: A few TRBV segments appeared more often in patients than in controls, and TRBV5-6, TRBV5-1 and TRBV20-1 were among these.

Incorporated into the TCR beta cDNA libraries were unique molecular identifiers, which served to reduce PCR and sequencing biases. TCRdb reprocessed the PCR reads with MiXCR, giving one entry per CDR3 protein. The data show 250,000 to 300,000 distinct CDR3 sequences, with less than 40% seen just once and 4% to 5.5% held by the top ten. This TCR came from a girl between 5 and 17 years old with multiple sclerosis. The sequenced sample consisted of blood. This chain connects TRBV6-2 or TRBV6-3 to TRBJ2-1; 10 positions agree with TRBD2. This CDR3 is CASNLAGGYEQFF. The CDR3 DNA is TGTGCCAGCAATTTAGCGGGAGGCTATGAGCAGTTCTTC.